This entry describes one TCR beta chain. In the authors' methods: For nucleated cells, counts were estimated from reference gene primer amplification. This table comes from immunoSEQ multiplex PCR, and its TCRdb copy is limited to in-frame clones, with some not included. The V and J calls and the clone size are those of that table, but D and trimming were determined from the DNA. The sample has over 60,000 clones, around 89% seen once; the top ten hold 6.7%. J lost 5 bases, V lost 4 bases, and 7 bases had no gene match. Germline V CDR1 and CDR2: SGHNT, YYREEE (reference sequence). The CDR3 covers 15 residues. This entry is derived from a study of blood T cell repertoires in COVID-19. Study-wide context: Samples taken during acute and convalescent COVID-19 were collected in the United States, Italy and Spain. T cells, B-cell-depleted T cells, or PBMCs provided the cDNA or gDNA that served as material.

This rearrangement joins TRBV5-4 to TRBJ2-3, with 10 bases identical to TRBD1. The clonotype was recovered from an elderly woman with active COVID-19. Sequencing was performed on peripheral blood. CDR3 region: CASSVDRGRVDTQYF. The CDR3 DNA follows: TGTGCCAGCAGCGTTGACAGGGGGCGGGTAGATACGCAGTATTTT.